The table lists the clone carrying this TCR beta chain with many counts. After removal of 4 bases from V and 3 bases from J, the junction contained 5 bases not matched to a gene. Germline V gene sequence: CDR1 SGHRS, CDR2 YFSETQ. This CDR3 is built from 15 residues. Unique molecular identifiers were built into the TCRbeta library. TCRdb reprocessed the PCR reads via MiXCR and lists one record per CDR3 protein. Of around 200,000 distinct CDR3 sequences in the sample, 6% to 7% were seen once. The sample belongs to a study of T-cell reconstitution after alpha-beta-depleted transplantation in children. The sequence was obtained from a human donor who donated a stem cell graft to a child with Wiskott-Aldrich syndrome. The starting material was PBMCs from the stem cell graft donor, obtained from the stem cell graft. The J gene is TRBJ2-3, the V gene TRBV5-1; 10 nucleotides agree with TRBD2. CDR3 in amino acids: CASSELAGRTDTQYF. In nucleotides, the CDR3 is TGCGCCAGCAGCGAACTAGCGGGACGGACAGATACGCAGTATTTT.